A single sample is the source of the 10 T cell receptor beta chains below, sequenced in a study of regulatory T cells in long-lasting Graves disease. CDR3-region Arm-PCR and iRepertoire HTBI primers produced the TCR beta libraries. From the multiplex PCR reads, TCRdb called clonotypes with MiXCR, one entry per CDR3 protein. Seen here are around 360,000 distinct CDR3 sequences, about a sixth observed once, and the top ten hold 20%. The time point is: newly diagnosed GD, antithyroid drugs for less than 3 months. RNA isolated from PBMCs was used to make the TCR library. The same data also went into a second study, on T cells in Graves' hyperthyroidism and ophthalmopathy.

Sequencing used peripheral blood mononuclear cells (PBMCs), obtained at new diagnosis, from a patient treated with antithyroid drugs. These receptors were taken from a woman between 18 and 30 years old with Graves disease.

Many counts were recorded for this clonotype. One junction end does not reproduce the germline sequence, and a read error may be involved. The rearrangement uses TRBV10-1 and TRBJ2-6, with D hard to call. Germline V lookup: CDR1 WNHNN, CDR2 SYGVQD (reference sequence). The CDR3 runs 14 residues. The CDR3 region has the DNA TGTGCCAGCAGCTTGAACTCTGGGGCCAACGTCCTGACTTTC. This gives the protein CASSLNSGANVLTF.

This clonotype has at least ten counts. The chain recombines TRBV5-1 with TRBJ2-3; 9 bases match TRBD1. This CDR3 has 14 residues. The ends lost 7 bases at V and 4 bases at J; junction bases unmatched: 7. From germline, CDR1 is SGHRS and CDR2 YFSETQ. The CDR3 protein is CASRGQGQADTQYF. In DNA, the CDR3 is TGCGCCAGCCGTGGACAGGGGCAGGCAGATACGCAGTATTTT. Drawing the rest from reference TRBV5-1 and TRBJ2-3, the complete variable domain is KAGVTQTPRYLIKTRGQQVTLSCSPISGHRSVSWYQQTPGQGLQFLFEYFSETQRNKGNFPGRFSGRQFSNSRSEMNVSTLELGDSALYLCASRGQGQADTQYFGPGTRLTVL.

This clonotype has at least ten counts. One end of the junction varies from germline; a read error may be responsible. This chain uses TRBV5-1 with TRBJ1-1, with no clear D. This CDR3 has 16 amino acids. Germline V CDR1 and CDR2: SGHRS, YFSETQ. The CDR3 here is CASSLRASSMNTEAFF. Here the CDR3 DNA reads TGTGCCAGCAGCTTGAGGGCGTCGTCGATGAACACTGAAGCTTTCTTT.

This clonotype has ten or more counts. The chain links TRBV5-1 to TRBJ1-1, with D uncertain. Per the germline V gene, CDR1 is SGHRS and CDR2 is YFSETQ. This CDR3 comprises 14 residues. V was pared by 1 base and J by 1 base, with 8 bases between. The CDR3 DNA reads TGCGCCAGCAGCTTGTCCGGTGCGAACACTGAAGCTTTCTTT. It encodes CASSLSGANTEAFF.

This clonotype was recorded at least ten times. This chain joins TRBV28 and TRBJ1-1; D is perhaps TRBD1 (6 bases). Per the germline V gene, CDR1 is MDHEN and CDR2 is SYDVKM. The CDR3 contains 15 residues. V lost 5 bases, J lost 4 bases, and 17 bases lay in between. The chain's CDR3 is CASSVNRGGGTEAFF. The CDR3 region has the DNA TGTGCCAGCAGTGTGAATAGGGGGGGTGGCACTGAAGCTTTCTTT.

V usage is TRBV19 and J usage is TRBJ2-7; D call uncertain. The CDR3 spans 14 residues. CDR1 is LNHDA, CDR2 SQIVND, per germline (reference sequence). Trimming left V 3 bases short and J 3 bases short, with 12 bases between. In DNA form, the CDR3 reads TGTGCCAGTAGTATGGCCGGGCAGCTCTACGAGCAGTACTTC. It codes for CASSMAGQLYEQYF.

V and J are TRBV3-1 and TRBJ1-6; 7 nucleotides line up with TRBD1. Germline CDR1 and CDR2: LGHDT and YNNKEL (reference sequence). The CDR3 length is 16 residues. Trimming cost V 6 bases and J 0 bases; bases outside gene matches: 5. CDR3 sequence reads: CASRETGSSYNSPLHF. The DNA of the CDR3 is TGTGCCAGCAGGGAGACAGGGAGCTCCTATAATTCACCCCTCCACTTT.

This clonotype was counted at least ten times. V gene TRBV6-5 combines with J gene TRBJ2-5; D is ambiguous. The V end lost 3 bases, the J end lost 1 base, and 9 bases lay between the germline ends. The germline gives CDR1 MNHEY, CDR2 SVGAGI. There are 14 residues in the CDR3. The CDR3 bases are TGTGCCAGCAGTTATACGGGTACCCAAGAGACCCAGTACTTC. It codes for CASSYTGTQETQYF.

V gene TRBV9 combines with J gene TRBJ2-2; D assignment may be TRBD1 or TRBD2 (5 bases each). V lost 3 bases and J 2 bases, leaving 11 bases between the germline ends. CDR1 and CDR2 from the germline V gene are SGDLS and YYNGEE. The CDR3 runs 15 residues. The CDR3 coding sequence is TGTGCCAGCAGCGCTCCGGGACCAAACACCGGGGAGCTGTTTTTT. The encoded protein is CASSAPGPNTGELFF.

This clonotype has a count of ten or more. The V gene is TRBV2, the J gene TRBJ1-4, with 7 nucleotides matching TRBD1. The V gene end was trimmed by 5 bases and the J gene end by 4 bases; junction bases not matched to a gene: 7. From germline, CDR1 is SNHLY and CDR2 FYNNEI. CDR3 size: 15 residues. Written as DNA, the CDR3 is TGTGCCAGCAGTTATACCGGGACAGTTAATGAAAAACTGTTTTTT. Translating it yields CASSYTGTVNEKLFF.